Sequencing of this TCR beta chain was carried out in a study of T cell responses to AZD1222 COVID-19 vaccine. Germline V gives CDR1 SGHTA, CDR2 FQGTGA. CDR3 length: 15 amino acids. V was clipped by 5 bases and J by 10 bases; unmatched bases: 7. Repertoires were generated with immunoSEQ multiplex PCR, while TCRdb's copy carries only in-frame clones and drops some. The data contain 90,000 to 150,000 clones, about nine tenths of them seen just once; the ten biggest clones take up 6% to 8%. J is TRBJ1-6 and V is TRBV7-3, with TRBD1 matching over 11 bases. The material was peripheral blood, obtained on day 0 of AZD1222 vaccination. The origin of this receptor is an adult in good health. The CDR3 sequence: CASSPGQGAGSPLHF. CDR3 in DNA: TGTGCCAGCAGCCCCGGACAGGGGGCAGGATCACCCCTCCACTTT. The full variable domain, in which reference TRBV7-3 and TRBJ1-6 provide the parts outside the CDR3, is GAGVSQTPSNKVTEKGKYVELRCDPISGHTALYWYRQSLGQGPEFLIYFQGTGAADDSGLPNDRFFAVRPEGSVSTLKIQRTERGDSAVYLCASSPGQGAGSPLHFGNGTRLTVT.